The next 32 T cell receptor beta chains were all read from a single sample in a study of Graves' ophthalmopathy and Graves' hyperthyroidism (dated by TCRdb to about 2018). Sequencing was carried out with an Illumina HiSeq 2000. For repertoire sequencing, the TCR beta CDR3 regions were amplified from RNA transcripts. A first-round RT-PCR used HTBI primers with the Qiagen OneStep RT-PCR kit, followed by a second-round multiplex PCR, size selection and purification. In-frame beta chains were kept once TCRdb had trimmed the public reads at Q25 with fastp and called clones with MiXCR. Entries are consolidated by CDR3 protein sequence, retaining the most common genes and DNA. Counted in this sample were hundreds of thousands of distinct CDR3 sequences; 22% of them appeared once. The top ten clones comprise around 6.9% of the sample. Sequencing input: peripheral blood. Receptors originate from a woman aged 18-29 years with stable Graves' hyperthyroidism. Some clones in this sample may be carry-over from other donors' samples. Donor details come from another sample of the same person, matched by shared clones.

In regard to this clonotype: This clone may be a read error of a much larger clone one base away. J is TRBJ1-1 and V is TRBV2, with D perhaps TRBD1 (6 bases). V was shortened by 6 bases and J by 6 bases, with 17 bases between the two germline ends. The germline gives CDR1 SNHLY, CDR2 FYNNEI. CDR3 length: 14 amino acids. The CDR3 nucleotides read TGTGCCAGCAGCTGCACAGGGAGGGGAGCTGAAGCTTTCTTT. Encoded protein: CASSCTGRGAEAFF.

This clonotype appeared many times. The chain has TRBV12-3 or TRBV12-4 and TRBJ1-1, with D uncertain. Trimming removed 3 bases from V and 2 bases from J, with 10 bases in between. This CDR3 contains 14 residues. The CDR3 protein is CASSFGVFNTEAFF. Written as DNA, the CDR3 is TGTGCCAGCAGTTTCGGTGTGTTTAACACTGAAGCTTTCTTT.

This chain joins TRBV28 and TRBJ2-7; TRBD1 matches at 8 bases. The V gene end was trimmed by 10 bases and the J gene end by 3 bases; junction bases not matched to a gene: 14. CDR3 length equals 15 residues. Germline V lookup: CDR1 MDHEN, CDR2 SYDVKM. The CDR3 sequence is CATTRRDRTSYEQYF. In DNA form, the CDR3 reads TGTGCCACCACCCGTCGGGACAGGACAAGCTACGAGCAGTACTTC.

This clonotype has just a few counts. The chain links TRBV10-3 to TRBJ2-2; 9 bases line up with TRBD2. Germline V gene lookup returns CDR1 ENHRY and CDR2 SYGVKD. V was clipped by 5 bases and J by 1 base; unmatched bases: 8. This CDR3 contains 17 residues. The CDR3 nucleotides are TGTGCCATCAGTTCTAGCGGGGCCGCTCTGAACACCGGGGAGCTGTTTTTT. Protein product: CAISSSGAALNTGELFF.

The chain joins TRBV6-1 to TRBJ2-5; 11 nucleotides align to TRBD1. V shed 4 bases, J shed 4 bases, and the junction held 5 bases outside the gene matches. Germline V gene lookup returns CDR1 MNHNS and CDR2 SASEGT. This CDR3 has 15 residues. The CDR3 DNA reads TGTGCCAGCAGTGGGACAGGGGGCGCCGCAGAGACCCAGTACTTC. This translates into CASSGTGGAAETQYF.

In its sample, this clonotype was seen many times. J is TRBJ2-7 and V is TRBV9, with 10 bases aligning to TRBD2. V shed 4 bases, J shed 2 bases, and the junction held 6 bases outside the gene matches. This CDR3 has 15 residues. CDR1 is SGDLS, CDR2 YYNGEE, per germline. The CDR3 nucleotides read TGTGCCAGCAGCTCAGGACTAGCGGATACCTACGAGCAGTACTTC. It codes for CASSSGLADTYEQYF.

This clonotype appeared once. A much larger clone differs by one base, so this may be a read error. The chain is built from TRBV5-1 and TRBJ2-7; D tentatively reads TRBD1 or TRBD2 (5 bases each). CDR3 size: 18 residues. The germline CDR1 and CDR2 sequences are SGHRS and YFSETQ. Trimming removed 3 bases at V and 2 bases at J, with 24 bases between. CDR3 coding DNA: TGCGCCAGCAGCTCCGGACGAATATGGGACGGGATGACCTACGAGCAGTACTTC. This gives the protein CASSSGRIWDGMTYEQYF. Looking up the rest from reference TRBV5-1 and TRBJ2-7 gives the full variable domain: KAGVTQTPRYLIKTRGQQVTLSCSPISGHRSVSWYQQTPGQGLQFLFEYFSETQRNKGNFPGRFSGRQFSNSRSEMNVSTLELGDSALYLCASSSGRIWDGMTYEQYFGPGTRLTVT.

This clonotype has ten or more counts. This chain links TRBV2 with TRBJ2-2; D is possibly TRBD1 (6 bases). CDR1 SNHLY and CDR2 FYNNEI come from the germline V gene. The length of the CDR3 is 13 residues. Trimming left V 3 bases short and J 5 bases short, with 7 bases between. CDR3 sequence (DNA): TGTGCCAGCAGTGACAGGGGAACCGGGGAGCTGTTTTTT. Translated: CASSDRGTGELFF.

The chain joins TRBV24-1 to TRBJ2-7; D is ambiguous. Germline V gene sequence: CDR1 KGHDR, CDR2 SFDVKD. V gave up 4 bases and J gave up 2 bases, with 17 bases separating them. The length of the CDR3 is 16 residues. The CDR3 loop reads CATSDLHSKFTYEQYF. As DNA, the CDR3 is TGTGCCACCAGTGACCTTCACAGCAAGTTTACCTACGAGCAGTACTTC.

V usage is TRBV9 and J usage is TRBJ2-7, with 7 positions matching TRBD1. V shed 4 bases and J 2 bases; nucleotides not matched to a gene: 6. CDR3 length equals 14 residues. Germline V gene sequence: CDR1 SGDLS, CDR2 YYNGEE. CDR3 loop: CASSRGGTAYEQYF. CDR3 bases: TGTGCCAGCAGCCGAGGGGGCACGGCCTACGAGCAGTACTTC.

There are many counts of this clonotype. This may be a read error, as it is one base from a much larger clone. The gene calls are TRBV6-2 or TRBV6-3 and TRBJ1-1, with D possibly matching TRBD1 (6 bases). The CDR3 has 13 residues. Germline V CDR1 and CDR2: MNHEY, SVGEGT. V dropped 6 bases and J dropped 6 bases, with 14 bases sitting between them. CDR3 protein: CASSDTGCAEAFF. DNA of the CDR3: TGTGCCAGCAGCGATACAGGGTGTGCTGAAGCTTTCTTT.

This clonotype was counted a few times. One end of the junction is discordant with germline, which a read error may explain. The chain joins TRBV6-5 to TRBJ1-5; D call uncertain. The CDR3 has 14 residues. Germline lookup yields CDR1 MNHEY and CDR2 SVGAGI. The CDR3 reads CASSSSMVIQPQHF. Written as DNA, the CDR3 is TGTGCCAGCAGTTCCAGCATGGTAATTCAGCCTCAGCATTTT.

This clonotype has ten or more counts. The chain recombines TRBV11-1 with TRBJ2-5; 10 bases line up with TRBD2. After removal of 3 bases from V and 5 bases from J, the junction contained 6 bases not matched to a gene. This CDR3 is 15 amino acids long. Germline CDR1 and CDR2: SGHAT and FQDESV (reference sequence). The CDR3 protein is CASSFWASGSETQYF. The CDR3, as DNA: TGTGCCAGCAGCTTTTGGGCTAGCGGGAGTGAGACCCAGTACTTC.

The CDR3 loop is CARGTDGAMNTGELFF. In DNA, the CDR3 is TGTGCCCGGGGTACCGACGGGGCCATGAACACCGGGGAGCTGTTTTTT. The genes are TRBV30 and TRBJ2-2, with D possibly being TRBD1 or TRBD2 (5 bases each). The CDR3 is 16 amino acids. The V end lost 8 bases, the J end lost 1 base, and 20 bases lay between the germline ends. Germline loops: CDR1 GTSNPN, CDR2 SVGIG (reference sequence).

This clonotype was seen ten or more times. This chain joins TRBV3-1 and TRBJ1-1; the D is unclear. Germline V gene data show CDR1 as LGHDT and CDR2 as YNNKEL (reference sequence). There are 14 residues in the CDR3. Trimming shortened V by 2 bases and J by 2 bases, and 9 bases separated the two germline ends. CDR3 coding DNA: TGTGCCAGCAGCCAACTTCAAGCTAACACTGAAGCTTTCTTT. Protein sequence: CASSQLQANTEAFF.

The gene calls are TRBV27 and TRBJ1-2, with TRBD1 matching 7 bases. CDR1 and CDR2 (germline): MNHEY, SMNVEV (reference sequence). The ends lost 1 base at V and 6 bases at J; junction bases unmatched: 5. CDR3 length equals 14 residues. CDR3 nucleotide sequence: TGTGCCAGCAGTTTATACAAAGGGGGCCATGGCTACACCTTC. This encodes CASSLYKGGHGYTF.

V usage is TRBV9 and J usage is TRBJ2-7, with D perhaps TRBD1 (5 bases). CDR1 is SGDLS, CDR2 YYNGEE, per germline. The ends were cut back, 5 bases at V and 2 bases at J, with 14 bases in the middle. The CDR3 has 14 amino acids. The CDR3 loop is CASSPEKGTYEQYF. The CDR3 bases are TGTGCCAGCAGTCCCGAAAAGGGGACCTACGAGCAGTACTTC.

This clonotype has a count of ten or more. The chain has TRBV29-1 and TRBJ1-2; TRBD1 might be the D (6 bases). There are 15 residues in the CDR3. Trimming took 1 base from V and 4 from J, leaving 16 bases between them. In germline, CDR1 is SQVTM, CDR2 ANQGSEA. Here the CDR3 DNA reads TGCAGCGTTGAAGGCCTCTACAGGGACGCCTATGGCTACACCTTC. Protein product: CSVEGLYRDAYGYTF.

This clonotype was seen repeatedly, ten times or more. This chain links TRBV7-9 with TRBJ2-7; maybe TRBD2 (6 bases). V was clipped by 1 base and J by 2 bases, with 9 bases between them. The CDR3 runs to 14 residues. Germline V gene sequence: CDR1 SEHNR, CDR2 FQNEAQ (reference sequence). DNA of the CDR3: TGTGCCAGCAGCTTAGTGGAGGGGCCCTACGAGCAGTACTTC. Its protein product is CASSLVEGPYEQYF. Full variable domain (outside the CDR3, taken from reference TRBV7-9 and TRBJ2-7): DTGVSQNPRHKITKRGQNVTFRCDPISEHNRLYWYRQTLGQGPEFLTYFQNEAQLEKSRLLSDRFSAERPKGSFSTLEIQRTEQGDSAMYLCASSLVEGPYEQYFGPGTRLTVT.

Ten or more counts support this clonotype. V and J are TRBV11-2 and TRBJ2-7; no definite D call. Germline assignment: CDR1 SGHAT and CDR2 FQNNGV. The CDR3 spans 11 residues. V was shortened by 4 bases and J by 4 bases, with 5 bases between the two germline ends. In DNA, the CDR3 is TGTGCCAGCAGCTCCGCATACGAGCAGTACTTC. Encoded protein: CASSSAYEQYF.

The rearrangement links TRBV7-9 to TRBJ2-7; the D gene could be TRBD1 or TRBD2 (5 bases each). Trimming stripped 0 bases from V and 5 bases from J, with 8 bases between. This CDR3 comprises 13 residues. From germline, CDR1 is SEHNR and CDR2 FQNEAQ (reference sequence). The CDR3 DNA sequence: TGTGCCAGCAGCTTAGCAGGGGACCACGAGCAGTACTTC. Protein product: CASSLAGDHEQYF.

This clonotype showed up many times. The V call is TRBV19, the J call TRBJ1-5; D is unresolved. Trimming took off 7 bases at V and 2 bases at J, with 9 bases between the two ends. This CDR3 has 13 residues. Germline values: CDR1 LNHDA, CDR2 SQIVND (reference sequence). DNA of the CDR3: TGTGCCAGTATCTCTCCAGGCAATCAGCCCCAGCATTTT. Protein: CASISPGNQPQHF.

This clonotype has a count of ten or more. The chain recombines TRBV27 with TRBJ2-7; 7 bases are a match to TRBD2. The ends lost 4 bases at V and 5 bases at J; junction bases unmatched: 8. Germline CDR1 MNHEY, CDR2 SMNVEV (reference sequence). This CDR3 is 14 amino acids long. CDR3 in DNA: TGTGCCAGCAGTTGGGGGGGGAGTTTCGACGAGCAGTACTTC. Amino acids: CASSWGGSFDEQYF.

This clonotype was counted many times. The chain is built from TRBV6-5 and TRBJ1-2; D might be TRBD1 (6 bases). Between the trimmed V and J ends, which lost 4 bases and 3 bases, there was a span of 9 bases. Germline V gene lookup returns CDR1 MNHEY and CDR2 SVGAGI. There are 13 residues in the CDR3. CDR3 nucleotide sequence: TGTGCCAGCAGTTTGGACAGCCACTATGGCTACACCTTC. It encodes CASSLDSHYGYTF.

This clonotype has ten or more counts. The V gene is TRBV6-5, the J gene TRBJ1-1, with D perhaps matching TRBD1 (6 bases). V was clipped by 2 bases and J by 0 bases, with 13 bases between them. This CDR3 comprises 16 residues. Germline CDR1 and CDR2: MNHEY and SVGAGI. The CDR3, as DNA: TGTGCCAGCAGTTACGGACCGGACAGAATGAACACTGAAGCTTTCTTT. This encodes CASSYGPDRMNTEAFF.

This clonotype has at least ten counts. This chain joins TRBV12-3 or TRBV12-4 and TRBJ1-6, with a possible D match to TRBD1 (6 bases). This CDR3 spans 14 amino acids. V lost 6 bases and J 7 bases, leaving 13 bases between the germline ends. The CDR3: CASSQGRVNSPLHF. Written as DNA, the CDR3 is TGTGCCAGCAGCCAGGGGCGAGTCAATTCACCCCTCCACTTT.

V is TRBV10-3 and J is TRBJ2-2; D perhaps matches TRBD1 (6 bases). Germline V gene sequence: CDR1 ENHRY, CDR2 SYGVKD. The CDR3 contains 15 residues. The V and J ends lost 3 bases and 6 bases respectively, with 14 bases between them. The CDR3 is CAISDRTAPPGELFF. CDR3 in DNA: TGTGCCATCAGTGACCGGACAGCGCCCCCCGGGGAGCTGTTTTTT.

At least ten counts were recorded for this clonotype. The gene calls are TRBV7-9 and TRBJ2-7; TRBD2 matches at 12 bases. The CDR3 length is 15 residues. Germline V gene sequence: CDR1 SEHNR, CDR2 FQNEAQ (reference sequence). V was clipped by 5 bases and J by 6 bases; unmatched bases: 8. CDR3 bases: TGTGCCAGCAGCCCATGGACTAGCGGGACTCTCGAGCAGTACTTC. It is translated as CASSPWTSGTLEQYF.

This clonotype was found many times. This chain connects TRBV2 to TRBJ2-5; D may be TRBD1 or TRBD2 (5 bases each). From germline, CDR1 is SNHLY and CDR2 FYNNEI. The V end was cut by 10 bases, the J end by 1 base, with 16 bases between. The CDR3 runs 14 residues. For the CDR3, the DNA is TGTGCCATTAACGGGGCCCGGGGCCAAGAGACCCAGTACTTC. Protein product: CAINGARGQETQYF.

This clonotype was seen at least ten times. This chain connects TRBV19 to TRBJ2-2; TRBD1 aligns across 9 bases. The CDR3 is 15 amino acids. Germline lookup yields CDR1 LNHDA and CDR2 SQIVND (reference sequence). The ends lost 7 bases at V and 3 bases at J; junction bases unmatched: 6. In DNA, the CDR3 is TGTGCCAGTACCGGCCGGGACAGGGACACCGGGGAGCTGTTTTTT. This gives the protein CASTGRDRDTGELFF.

The gene calls are TRBV6-5 and TRBJ2-7; D possibly corresponds to TRBD1 (5 bases). This CDR3 region has 14 residues. The germline V and J ends were trimmed by 1 base and 2 bases, with 9 bases remaining between them. The germline V gene encodes CDR1 MNHEY and CDR2 SVGAGI. DNA of the CDR3: TGTGCCAGCAGTTACTGGCAGGGCCCCTACGAGCAGTACTTC. Its protein is CASSYWQGPYEQYF.

The V and J genes are TRBV12-5 and TRBJ1-1; the D is unclear. This CDR3 has 13 amino acids. Germline V gene sequence: CDR1 LGHNT, CDR2 FRNRAP. With 1 base removed from V and 1 base from J, the gap between germline ends came to 4 bases. DNA of the CDR3: TGTGCTAGTGGTTTGGGCAGGAACACTGAAGCTTTCTTT. Its translation is CASGLGRNTEAFF.